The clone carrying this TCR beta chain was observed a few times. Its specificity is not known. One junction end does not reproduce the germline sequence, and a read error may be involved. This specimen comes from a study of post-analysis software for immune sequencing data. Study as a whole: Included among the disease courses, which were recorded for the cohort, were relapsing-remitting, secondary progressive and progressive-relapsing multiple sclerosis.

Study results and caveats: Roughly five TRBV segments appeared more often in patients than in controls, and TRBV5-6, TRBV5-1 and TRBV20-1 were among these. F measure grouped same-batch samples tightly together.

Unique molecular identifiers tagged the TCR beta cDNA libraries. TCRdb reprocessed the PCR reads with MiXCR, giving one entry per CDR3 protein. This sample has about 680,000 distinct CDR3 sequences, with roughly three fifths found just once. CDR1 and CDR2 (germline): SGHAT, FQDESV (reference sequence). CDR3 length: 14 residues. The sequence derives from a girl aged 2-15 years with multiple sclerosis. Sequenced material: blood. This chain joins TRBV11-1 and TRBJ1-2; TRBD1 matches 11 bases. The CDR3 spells CASSSDRGLDGHTF. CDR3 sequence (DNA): TGTGCCAGCAGCTCGGACAGGGGGCTGGATGGCCACACCTTC.